The TCR beta chain under discussion was sequenced for a study of PD-1 blockade in classical Hodgkin lymphoma. Time point described: newly diagnosed, previously untreated cHL patient sample. Using magnetic negative selection, the CD4+ T cells were separated out of thawed PBMCs. Untreated, newly diagnosed classical Hodgkin lymphoma PBMCs served for comparison. Whole-study results and caveats: Relapsed/refractory patients reportedly had lower baseline diversity than newly diagnosed patients. There remain no defined causes for the repertoire differences, which possibly reflect disease activity or prior therapy.

Turning to this clone: The antigen is unknown.

The V end lost 1 base, the J end lost 2 bases, and 11 bases lay between the germline ends. Germline CDR1 is SGHVS and CDR2 is FQNEAQ. The CDR3 totals 15 residues. Sequencing was performed with immunoSEQ multiplex PCR; in TCRdb, only in-frame clones are kept and a portion is missing. Of tens of thousands of clones listed, 90% are singletons. The chain links TRBV7-8 to TRBJ1-2, with D uncertain. Source material: CD4+ T cells from blood. The TCR originated in a human donor with classical Hodgkin lymphoma. DNA of the CDR3: TGTGCCAGCAGCTTAGATGGAGACACCAACTATGGCTACACCTTC. The encoded protein is CASSLDGDTNYGYTF.